Reported below is one T cell receptor (beta chain). Its target is not known. The sample belongs to a study of T cell responses to AZD1222 COVID-19 vaccine. Turning to the study itself: Second-dose intervals of approximately 4 or approximately 12 weeks were pooled. Study results and limitations: Across the whole spike, CD4 TCRs peaked at regions 160-218 and 743-854. Spike-specific TCR repertoires showed rising breadth and depth after two AZD1222 doses.

Assay: immunoSEQ multiplex PCR; the TCRdb copy retains only in-frame clones and omits some. This table has around 84,000 clones, roughly 88% appearing once. Germline V gives CDR1 MNHNY, CDR2 SVGAGI (reference sequence). The V and J ends lost 4 bases and 3 bases respectively, with 15 bases between them. This CDR3 is built from 15 residues. The TCR was taken from an adult in good health. The material sequenced was peripheral blood, taken on day 0 of AZD1222 vaccination. This chain uses TRBV6-6 with TRBJ1-1; the D is unclear. Here the CDR3 reads CASSFPGGLYTEAFF. In DNA, the CDR3 is TGTGCCAGCAGTTTCCCGGGCGGGCTGTACACTGAAGCTTTCTTT.